The following is a T cell receptor beta chain sequence with its context. Its antigen is not known. The data derive from a study of cytomegalovirus exposure and HLA in healthy donors. About the research overall: Among about 179 million T cells, an earlier analysis found 117 million unique TCR beta sequences.

Whereas donors were nominally healthy upon sampling, unrecorded immune exposures were probable. Study-wide findings and caveats: Later analysis found that TCR beta chains associated with HLA were more clonally expanded than other, equally common chains.

Germline CDR1 reads ENHRY; CDR2 reads SYGVKD. Trimming took off 3 bases at V and 1 base at J, with 18 bases between the two ends. There are 17 residues in the CDR3. It was with 60 Vbeta and 13 Jbeta primers that the PCR ran. The repertoire was sequenced with immunoSEQ multiplex PCR; TCRdb's copy has only in-frame clones and lacks some. This table holds more than 90,000 clones, 65% to 85% found once. Sequencing was performed on PBMCs. This TCR derives from a man aged 50 to 59 in good health and CMV-seropositive. The chain joins TRBV10-3 to TRBJ1-1; no definite D call. CDR3 DNA sequence: TGTGCCATCAGTGATCTCGGACTGACACCGACGAACACTGAAGCTTTCTTT. Translating gives CAISDLGLTPTNTEAFF.